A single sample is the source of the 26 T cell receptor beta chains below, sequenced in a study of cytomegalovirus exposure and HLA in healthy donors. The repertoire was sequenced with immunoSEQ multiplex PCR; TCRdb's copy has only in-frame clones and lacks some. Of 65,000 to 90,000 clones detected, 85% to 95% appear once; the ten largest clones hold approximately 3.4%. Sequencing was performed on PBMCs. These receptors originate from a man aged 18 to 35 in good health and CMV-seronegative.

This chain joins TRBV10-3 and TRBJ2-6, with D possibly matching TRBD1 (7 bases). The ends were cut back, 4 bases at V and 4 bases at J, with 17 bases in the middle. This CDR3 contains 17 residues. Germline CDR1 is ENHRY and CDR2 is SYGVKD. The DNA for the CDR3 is TGTGCCATCAGTGGGGCGGAGGGGGCGAGGGGGGCCAACGTCCTGACTTTC. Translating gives CAISGAEGARGANVLTF.

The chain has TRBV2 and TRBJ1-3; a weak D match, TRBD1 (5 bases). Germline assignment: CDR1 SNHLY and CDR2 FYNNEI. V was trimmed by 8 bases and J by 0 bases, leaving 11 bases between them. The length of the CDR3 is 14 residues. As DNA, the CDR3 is TGTGCCAGCGACGGAGGGGTCTCTGGAAACACCATATATTTT. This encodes CASDGGVSGNTIYF.

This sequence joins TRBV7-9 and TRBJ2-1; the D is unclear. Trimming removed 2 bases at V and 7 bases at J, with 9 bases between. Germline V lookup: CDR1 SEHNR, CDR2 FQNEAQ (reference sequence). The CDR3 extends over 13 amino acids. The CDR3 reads CASSLPAQNEQFF. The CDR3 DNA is TGTGCCAGCAGCTTACCCGCCCAGAATGAGCAGTTCTTC.

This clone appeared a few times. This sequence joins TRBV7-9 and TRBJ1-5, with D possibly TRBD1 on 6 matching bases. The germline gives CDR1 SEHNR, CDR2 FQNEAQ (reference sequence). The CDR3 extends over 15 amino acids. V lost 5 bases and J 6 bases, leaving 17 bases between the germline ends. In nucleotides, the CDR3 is TGTGCCAGCAGCCTAGGGGGGGGCACAGGTCAGCCCCAGCATTTT. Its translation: CASSLGGGTGQPQHF.

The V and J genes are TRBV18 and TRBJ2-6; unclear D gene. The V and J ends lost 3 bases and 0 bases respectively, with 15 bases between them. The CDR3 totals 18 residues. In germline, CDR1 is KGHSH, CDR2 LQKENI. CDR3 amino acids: CASSPPLGSYSGANVLTF. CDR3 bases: TGTGCCAGCTCACCGCCTCTGGGCAGCTACTCTGGGGCCAACGTCCTGACTTTC.

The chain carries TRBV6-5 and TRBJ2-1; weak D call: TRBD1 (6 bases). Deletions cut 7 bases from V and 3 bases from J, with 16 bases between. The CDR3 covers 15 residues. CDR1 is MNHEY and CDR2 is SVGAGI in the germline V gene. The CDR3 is CASIPSRDNYNEQFF. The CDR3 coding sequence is TGTGCCAGCATACCAAGCCGGGACAACTACAATGAGCAGTTCTTC.

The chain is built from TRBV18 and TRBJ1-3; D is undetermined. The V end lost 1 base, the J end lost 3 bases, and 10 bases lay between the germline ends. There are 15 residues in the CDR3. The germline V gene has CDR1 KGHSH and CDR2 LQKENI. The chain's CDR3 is CASSPRETLGNTIYF. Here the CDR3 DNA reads TGTGCCAGCTCACCACGGGAGACCCTTGGAAACACCATATATTTT.

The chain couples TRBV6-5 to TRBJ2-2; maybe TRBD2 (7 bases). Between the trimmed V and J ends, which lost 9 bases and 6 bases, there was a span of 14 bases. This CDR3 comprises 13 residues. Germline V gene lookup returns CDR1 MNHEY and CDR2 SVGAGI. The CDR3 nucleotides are TGTGCCAGTGGCCGGGGGGCCCCCGGGGAGCTGTTTTTT. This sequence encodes CASGRGAPGELFF.

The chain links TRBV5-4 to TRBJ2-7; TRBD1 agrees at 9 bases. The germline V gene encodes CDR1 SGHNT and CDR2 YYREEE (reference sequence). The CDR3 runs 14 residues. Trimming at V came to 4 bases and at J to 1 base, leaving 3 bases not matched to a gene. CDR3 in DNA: TGTGCCAGCAGCGTGGACAGGGGATCCTACGAGCAGTACTTC. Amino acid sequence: CASSVDRGSYEQYF.

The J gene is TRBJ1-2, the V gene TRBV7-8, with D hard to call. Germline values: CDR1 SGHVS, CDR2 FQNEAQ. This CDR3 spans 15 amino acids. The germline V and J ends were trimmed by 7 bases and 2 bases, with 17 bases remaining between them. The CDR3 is CASTLGLAPNYGYTF. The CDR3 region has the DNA TGTGCCAGCACCCTGGGCCTCGCCCCGAACTATGGCTACACCTTC.

The CDR3: CASSTGNLNTEAFF. The CDR3 DNA sequence: TGTGCCAGCTCGACAGGTAACCTGAACACTGAAGCTTTCTTT. The rearrangement joins TRBV7-6 to TRBJ1-1; D is possibly TRBD1 (6 bases). Per the germline V gene, CDR1 is SGHVS and CDR2 is FNYEAQ. Trimming took off 8 bases at V and 0 bases at J, with 13 bases between the two ends. The CDR3 is made up of 14 amino acids. The whole variable domain, remainder taken from reference TRBV7-6 and TRBJ1-1, is GAGVSQSPRYKVTKRGQDVALRCDPISGHVSLYWYRQALGQGPEFLTYFNYEAQQDKSGLPNDRFSAERPEGSISTLTIQRTEQRDSAMYRCASSTGNLNTEAFFGQGTRLTVV.

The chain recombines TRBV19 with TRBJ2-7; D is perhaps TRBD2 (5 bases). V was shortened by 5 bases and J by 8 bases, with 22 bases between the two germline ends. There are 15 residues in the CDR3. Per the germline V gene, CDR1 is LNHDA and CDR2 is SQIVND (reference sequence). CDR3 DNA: TGTGCCAGTAGTTCAACCCTACAAATAGACTATCAGCAGTACTTC. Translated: CASSSTLQIDYQQYF.

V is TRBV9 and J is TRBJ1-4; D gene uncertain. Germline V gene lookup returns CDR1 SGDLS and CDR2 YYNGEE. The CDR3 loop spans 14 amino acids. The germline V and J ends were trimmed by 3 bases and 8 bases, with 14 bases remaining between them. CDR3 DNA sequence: TGTGCCAGCAGCGGAGCCCCGAGAGAAGAAAAACTGTTTTTT. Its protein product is CASSGAPREEKLFF.

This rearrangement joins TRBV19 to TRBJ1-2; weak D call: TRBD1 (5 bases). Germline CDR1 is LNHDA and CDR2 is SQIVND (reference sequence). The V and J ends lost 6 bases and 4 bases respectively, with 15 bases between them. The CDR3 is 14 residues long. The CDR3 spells CASSQPGLSYGYTF. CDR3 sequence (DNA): TGTGCCAGTAGCCAACCGGGACTCTCCTATGGCTACACCTTC.

DNA for the CDR3: TGTGCCAGCAGTTTACGACTCTACGAGCAGTACTTC. Protein product: CASSLRLYEQYF. The chain combines TRBV28 with TRBJ2-7; no definite D call. There are 12 residues in the CDR3. Per the germline V gene, CDR1 is MDHEN and CDR2 is SYDVKM. V gave up 2 bases and J gave up 3 bases, with 5 bases separating them.

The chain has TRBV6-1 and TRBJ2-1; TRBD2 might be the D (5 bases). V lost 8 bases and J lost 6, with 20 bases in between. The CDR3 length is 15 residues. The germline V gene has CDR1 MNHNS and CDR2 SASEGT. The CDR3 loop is CASVPARAVGNEQFF. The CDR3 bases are TGTGCCAGCGTCCCAGCGAGGGCCGTGGGCAATGAGCAGTTCTTC.

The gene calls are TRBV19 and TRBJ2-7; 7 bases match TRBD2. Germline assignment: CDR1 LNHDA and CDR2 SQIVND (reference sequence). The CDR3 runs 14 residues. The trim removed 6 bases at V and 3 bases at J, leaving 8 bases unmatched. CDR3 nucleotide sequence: TGTGCCAGTAGCCGTGGGGGGGGGTACTACGAGCAGTACTTC. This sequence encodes CASSRGGGYYEQYF.

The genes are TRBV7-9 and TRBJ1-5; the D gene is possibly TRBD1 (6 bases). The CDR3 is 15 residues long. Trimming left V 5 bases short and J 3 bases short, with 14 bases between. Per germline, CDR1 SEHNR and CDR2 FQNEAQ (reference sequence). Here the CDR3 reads CASSPGGTLNQPQHF. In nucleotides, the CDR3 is TGTGCCAGCAGCCCGGGAGGGACACTCAATCAGCCCCAGCATTTT.

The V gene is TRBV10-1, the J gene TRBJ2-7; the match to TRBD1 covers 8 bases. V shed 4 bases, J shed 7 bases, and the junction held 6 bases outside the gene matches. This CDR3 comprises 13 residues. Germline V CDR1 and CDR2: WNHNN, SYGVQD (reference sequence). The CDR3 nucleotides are TGCGCCAGCAGTGGGACAGGGCTCGGAGAGCAGTACTTC. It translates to CASSGTGLGEQYF.

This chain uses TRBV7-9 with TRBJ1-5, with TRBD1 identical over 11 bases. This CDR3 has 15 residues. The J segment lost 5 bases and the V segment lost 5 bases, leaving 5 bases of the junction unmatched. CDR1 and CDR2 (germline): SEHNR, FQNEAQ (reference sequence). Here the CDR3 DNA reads TGTGCCAGCAGCCGTGGGGACAGGGGGGATCAGCCCCAGCATTTT. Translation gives CASSRGDRGDQPQHF. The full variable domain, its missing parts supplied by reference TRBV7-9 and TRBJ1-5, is DTGVSQNPRHKITKRGQNVTFRCDPISEHNRLYWYRQTLGQGPEFLTYFQNEAQLEKSRLLSDRFSAERPKGSFSTLEIQRTEQGDSAMYLCASSRGDRGDQPQHFGDGTRLSIL.

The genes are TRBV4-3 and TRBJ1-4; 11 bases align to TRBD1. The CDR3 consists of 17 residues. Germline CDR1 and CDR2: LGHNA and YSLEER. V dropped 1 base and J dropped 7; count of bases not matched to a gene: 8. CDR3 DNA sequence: TGCGCCAGCAGCCAAGCTCTCGGACAGGGGGCGTTTGAAAAACTGTTTTTT. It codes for CASSQALGQGAFEKLFF.

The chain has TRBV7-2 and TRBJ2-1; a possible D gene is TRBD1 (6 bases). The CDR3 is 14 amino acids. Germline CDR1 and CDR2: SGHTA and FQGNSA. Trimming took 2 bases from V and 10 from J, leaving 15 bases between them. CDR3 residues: CASSLSLGAGEQFF. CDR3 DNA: TGTGCCAGCAGCTTATCCTTGGGGGCAGGGGAGCAGTTCTTC. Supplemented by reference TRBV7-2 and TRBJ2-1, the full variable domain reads GAGVSQSPSNKVTEKGKDVELRCDPISGHTALYWYRQSLGQGLEFLIYFQGNSAPDKSGLPSDRFSAERTGGSVSTLTIQRTQQEDSAVYLCASSLSLGAGEQFFGPGTRLTVL.

CDR3 loop: CASSWRGAGYEQYF. CDR3 bases: TGTGCCAGCAGTTGGCGGGGGGCGGGCTACGAGCAGTACTTC. The chain combines TRBV5-6 with TRBJ2-7; 8 nucleotides align to TRBD2. The J segment lost 3 bases and the V segment lost 5 bases, leaving 7 bases of the junction unmatched. The CDR3 is 14 residues long. CDR1 is SGHDT, CDR2 YYEEEE, per germline. Complete variable domain (other parts from reference TRBV5-6 and TRBJ2-7): DAGVTQSPTHLIKTRGQQVTLRCSPKSGHDTVSWYQQALGQGPQFIFQYYEEEERQRGNFPDRFSGHQFPNYSSELNVNALLLGDSALYLCASSWRGAGYEQYFGPGTRLTVT.

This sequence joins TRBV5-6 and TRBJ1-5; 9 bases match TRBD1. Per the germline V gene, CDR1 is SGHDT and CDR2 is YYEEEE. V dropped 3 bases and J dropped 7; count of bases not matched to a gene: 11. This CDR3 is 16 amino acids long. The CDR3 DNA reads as TGTGCCAGCAGCTGGCGCTTGGGACAGGGCCACCAGCCCCAGCATTTT. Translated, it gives CASSWRLGQGHQPQHF.

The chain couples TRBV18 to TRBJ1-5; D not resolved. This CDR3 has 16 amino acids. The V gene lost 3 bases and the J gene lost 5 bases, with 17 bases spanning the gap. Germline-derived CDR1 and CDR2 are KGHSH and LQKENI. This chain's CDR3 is CASSPDQVPVDQPQHF. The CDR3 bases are TGTGCCAGCTCACCCGATCAGGTACCGGTTGATCAGCCCCAGCATTTT. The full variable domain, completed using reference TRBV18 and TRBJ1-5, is NAGVMQNPRHLVRRRGQEARLRCSPMKGHSHVYWYRQLPEEGLKFMVYLQKENIIDESGMPKERFSAEFPKEGPSILRIQQVVRGDSAAYFCASSPDQVPVDQPQHFGDGTRLSIL.

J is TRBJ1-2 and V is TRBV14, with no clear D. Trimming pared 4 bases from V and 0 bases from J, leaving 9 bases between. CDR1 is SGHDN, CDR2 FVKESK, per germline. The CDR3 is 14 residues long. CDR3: CASSLLGANYGYTF. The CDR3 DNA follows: TGTGCCAGCAGCCTCCTCGGGGCTAACTATGGCTACACCTTC.